The present T cell receptor beta chain was sequenced within a study of shared clonotypes between healthy human individuals. This clone has just one count. Method: immunoSEQ multiplex PCR; TCRdb's copy keeps in-frame clones and lacks some. Of roughly 2,500,000 clones listed, 90% to 95% are singletons. The CDR3 length is 14 residues. From germline, CDR1 is MGHRA and CDR2 YSYEKL. This TCR was recovered from a man aged 18 to 30 in good health. Some clones in this sample may be carry-over from other donors' samples. The chain employs TRBV4-1 and TRBJ2-5; perhaps TRBD2 as D (6 bases). The J call may be wrong; the DNA end is better matched by TRBJ2-7. Sequences were obtained from naive CD4+ T cells from PBMCs. The subset: CD45RA+ positively selected. The chain's CDR3 is CASSPERVDYEQYF. The CDR3 nucleotides read TGCGCCAGCAGCCCCGAGCGGGTAGACTACGAGCAGTACTTC.